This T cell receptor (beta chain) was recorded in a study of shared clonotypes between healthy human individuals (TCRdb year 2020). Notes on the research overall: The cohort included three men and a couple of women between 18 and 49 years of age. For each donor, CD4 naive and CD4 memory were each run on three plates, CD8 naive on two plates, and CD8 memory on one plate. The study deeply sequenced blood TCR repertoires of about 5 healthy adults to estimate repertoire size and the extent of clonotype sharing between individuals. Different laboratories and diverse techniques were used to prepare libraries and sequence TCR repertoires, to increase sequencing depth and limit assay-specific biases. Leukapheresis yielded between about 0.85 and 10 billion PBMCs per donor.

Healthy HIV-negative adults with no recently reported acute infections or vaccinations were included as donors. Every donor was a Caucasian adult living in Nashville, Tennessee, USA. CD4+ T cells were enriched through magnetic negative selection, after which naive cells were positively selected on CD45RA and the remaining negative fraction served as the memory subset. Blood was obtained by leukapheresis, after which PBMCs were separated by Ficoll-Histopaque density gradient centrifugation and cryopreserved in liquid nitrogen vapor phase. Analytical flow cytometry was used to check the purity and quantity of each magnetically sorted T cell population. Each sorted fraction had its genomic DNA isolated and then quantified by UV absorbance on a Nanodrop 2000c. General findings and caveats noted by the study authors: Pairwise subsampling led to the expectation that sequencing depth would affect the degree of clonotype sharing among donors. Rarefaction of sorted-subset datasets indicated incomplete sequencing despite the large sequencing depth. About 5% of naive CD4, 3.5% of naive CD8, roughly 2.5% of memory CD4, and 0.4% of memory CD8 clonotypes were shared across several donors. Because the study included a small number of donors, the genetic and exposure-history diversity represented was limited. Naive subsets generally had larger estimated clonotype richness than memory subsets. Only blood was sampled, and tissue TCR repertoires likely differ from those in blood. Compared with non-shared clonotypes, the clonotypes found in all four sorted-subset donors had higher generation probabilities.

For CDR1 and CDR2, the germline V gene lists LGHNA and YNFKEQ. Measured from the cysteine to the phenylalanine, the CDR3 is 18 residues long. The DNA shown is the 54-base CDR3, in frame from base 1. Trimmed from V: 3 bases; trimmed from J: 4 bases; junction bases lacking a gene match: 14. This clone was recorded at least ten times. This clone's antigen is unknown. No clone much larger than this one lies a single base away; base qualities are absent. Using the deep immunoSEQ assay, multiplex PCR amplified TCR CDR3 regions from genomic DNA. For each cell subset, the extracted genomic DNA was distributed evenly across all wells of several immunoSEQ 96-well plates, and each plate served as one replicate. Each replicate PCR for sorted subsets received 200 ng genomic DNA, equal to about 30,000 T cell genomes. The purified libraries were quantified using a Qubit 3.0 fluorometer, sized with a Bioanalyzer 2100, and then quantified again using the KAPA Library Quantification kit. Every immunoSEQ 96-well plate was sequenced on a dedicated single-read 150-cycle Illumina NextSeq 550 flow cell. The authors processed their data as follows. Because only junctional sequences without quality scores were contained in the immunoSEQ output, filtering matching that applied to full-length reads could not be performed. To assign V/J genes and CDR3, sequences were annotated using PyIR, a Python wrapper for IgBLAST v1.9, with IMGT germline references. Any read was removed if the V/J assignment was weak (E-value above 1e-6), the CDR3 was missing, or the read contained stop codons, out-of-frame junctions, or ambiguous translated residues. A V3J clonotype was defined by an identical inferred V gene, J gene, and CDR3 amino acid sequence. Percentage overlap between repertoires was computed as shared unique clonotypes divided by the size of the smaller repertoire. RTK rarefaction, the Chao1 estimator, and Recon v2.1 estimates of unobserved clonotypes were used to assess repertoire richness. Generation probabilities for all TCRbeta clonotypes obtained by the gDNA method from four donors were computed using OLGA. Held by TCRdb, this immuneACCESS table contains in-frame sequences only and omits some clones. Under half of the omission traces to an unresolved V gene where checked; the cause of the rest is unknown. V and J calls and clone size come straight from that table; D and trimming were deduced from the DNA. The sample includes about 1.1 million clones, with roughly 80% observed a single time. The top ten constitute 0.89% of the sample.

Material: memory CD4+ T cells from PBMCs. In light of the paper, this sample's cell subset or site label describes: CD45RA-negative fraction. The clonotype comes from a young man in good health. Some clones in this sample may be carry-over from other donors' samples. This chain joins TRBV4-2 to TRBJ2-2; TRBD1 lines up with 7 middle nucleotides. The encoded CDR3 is CASSHVLTGSVVTGELFF. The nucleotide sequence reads TGTGCCAGCAGCCATGTGCTGACAGGGTCCGTGGTCACCGGGGAGCTGTTTTTT.